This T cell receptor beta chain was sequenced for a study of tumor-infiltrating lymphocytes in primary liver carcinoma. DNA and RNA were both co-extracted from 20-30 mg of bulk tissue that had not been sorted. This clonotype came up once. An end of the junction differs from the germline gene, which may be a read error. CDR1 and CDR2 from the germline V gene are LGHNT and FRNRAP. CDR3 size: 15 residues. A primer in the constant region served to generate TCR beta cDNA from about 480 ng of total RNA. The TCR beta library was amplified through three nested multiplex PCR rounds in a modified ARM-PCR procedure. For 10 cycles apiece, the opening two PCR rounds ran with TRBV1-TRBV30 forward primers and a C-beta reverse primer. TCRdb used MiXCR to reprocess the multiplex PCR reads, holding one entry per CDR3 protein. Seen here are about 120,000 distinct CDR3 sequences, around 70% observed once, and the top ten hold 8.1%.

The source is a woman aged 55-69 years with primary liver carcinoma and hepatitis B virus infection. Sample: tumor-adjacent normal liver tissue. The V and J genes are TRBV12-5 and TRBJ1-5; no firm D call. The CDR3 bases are TGTACTAGTGGTATGGTACTGGGAGAGGATCAGCCCCAGCATTTT. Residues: CTSGMVLGEDQPQHF.